The source of this TCR beta chain is a study of control samples from healthy donors and cancer patients. CDR1 is SGHRS and CDR2 is YFSETQ in the germline V gene. Trimming shortened V by 2 bases and J by 4 bases, and 14 bases separated the two germline ends. The length of the CDR3 is 15 residues. Sequencing was performed with immunoSEQ multiplex PCR; in TCRdb, only in-frame clones are kept and a portion is missing. The sample includes over 100,000 clones, approximately 91% of them seen just once. The TCR comes from a man between 45 and 60 years old in good health. The sequenced sample consisted of blood. The chain couples TRBV5-1 to TRBJ2-3, with D possibly matching TRBD1 (6 bases). CDR3 in DNA: TGCGCCAGCAGCTTTCGAGGGGGACCGGCAGATACGCAGTATTTT. It yields the protein CASSFRGGPADTQYF.